This paragraph reports one T cell receptor (beta chain). Its antigen target is currently unknown. Base qualities are not at hand, and no much larger clone is one base apart. This entry comes from a study of tumour-infiltrating T cells in Burkitt lymphoma (dated by TCRdb to 2018 to 2020). Notes on the research overall: Clinical outcome was correlated with TCR repertoire data, and overall and progression-free survival were found to be predicted by productive clonality independently of established prognosticators, including age at diagnosis.

Library method: the immunoSEQ multiplex PCR assay. The clones in this table, taken by TCRdb from immuneACCESS, are in-frame only. Not every clone is retained; where verified, under half of the shortfall comes from an unresolved V gene, and the cause of the rest is unknown. The sample data list some 2,200 clones, and approximately 79% of these were observed just once. Roughly a fifth of the sample is in the top ten clones. V is pared back by 5 bases and J by 2 bases, with 16 bases lying between the germline termini. From the cysteine up to the phenylalanine, the CDR3 has a length of 15 residues. The CDR3 DNA has 45 bases and is translated from base 1. The germline V gene supplies CDR1 SGHTS and CDR2 YDEGEE.

The chain was built from TRBV5-8 and TRBJ2-5, with TRBD2 perhaps the D gene, on 6 matching bases. Sequencing was performed on tumor tissue. The origin of this receptor is a human donor with diffuse large B-cell lymphoma. The DNA reads as follows: TGTGCCAGCAGTCACCACCGGGGAGGACAAGAGACCCAGTACTTC. This is translated as CASSHHRGGQETQYF.